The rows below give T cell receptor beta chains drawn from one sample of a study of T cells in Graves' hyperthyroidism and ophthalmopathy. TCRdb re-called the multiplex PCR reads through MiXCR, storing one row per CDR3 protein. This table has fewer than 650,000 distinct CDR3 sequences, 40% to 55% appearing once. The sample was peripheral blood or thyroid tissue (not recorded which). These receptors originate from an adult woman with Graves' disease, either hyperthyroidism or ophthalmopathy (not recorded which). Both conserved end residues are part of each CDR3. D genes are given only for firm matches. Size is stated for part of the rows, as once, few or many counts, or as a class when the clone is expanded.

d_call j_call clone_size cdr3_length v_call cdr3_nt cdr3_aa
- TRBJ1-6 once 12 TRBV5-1 TGCGCCAGCAGCCGGGGAGGATCACCCCTCCACTTT CASSRGGSPLHF
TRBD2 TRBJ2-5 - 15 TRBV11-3 TGTACCAGCAGCCAGGGACTAGCGGGAGTTGAGACCCAGTACTTC CTSSQGLAGVETQYF
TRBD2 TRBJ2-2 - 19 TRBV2 TGTGCCAGCAGTAGGGTTGGCGGGGCTAGCGGGAGTGTCACCGGGGAGCTGTTTTTT CASSRVGGASGSVTGELFF
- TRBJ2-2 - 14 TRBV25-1 TGTGCCAGCACCGGGGGTGTAGTCACCGGGGAGCTGTTTTTT CASTGGVVTGELFF
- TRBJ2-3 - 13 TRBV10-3 TGTGCCGTCAGGGCCACTAGCACAGATACGCAGTATTTT CAVRATSTDTQYF
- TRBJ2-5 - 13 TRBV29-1 TGCAGCGTTAGGCGCGGGCGTGGGGAGACCCAGTACTTC CSVRRGRGETQYF
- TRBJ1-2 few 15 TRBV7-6 TGTGCCAGCAGCGCCTCCGTGGGCAGCCCCTATGGCTACACCTTC CASSASVGSPYGYTF
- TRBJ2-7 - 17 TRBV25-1 TGTGCCAGCAGTGAATCCTACTGGTCAGGGTCTCGCGACGAGCAGTACTTC CASSESYWSGSRDEQYF
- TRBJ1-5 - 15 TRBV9 TGTGCCAGCAGCGGGGGGAACAGTTACAATCAGCCCCAGCATTTT CASSGGNSYNQPQHF
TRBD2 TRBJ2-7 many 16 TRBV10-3 TGTGCCATCAGTGAATCCGGGACTAGCGGGATCGGCGAGCAGTACTTC CAISESGTSGIGEQYF
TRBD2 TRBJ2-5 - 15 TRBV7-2 TGTGCCAGCAGCTCACTAGCGGGCCTCCAAGAGACCCAGTACTTC CASSSLAGLQETQYF
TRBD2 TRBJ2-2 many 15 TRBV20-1 TGCAGTGCTACAACTAGCGGGAGCGTCACCGGGGAGCTGTTTTTT CSATTSGSVTGELFF
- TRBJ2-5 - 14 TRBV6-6 TGTGCCAGCAGATCGGACGTCGCCGGATCGCCCCAGTACTTC CASRSDVAGSPQYF
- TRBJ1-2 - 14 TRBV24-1 TGTGCCACCAGTGACCACACATTAACCCATGGCTACACCTTC CATSDHTLTHGYTF
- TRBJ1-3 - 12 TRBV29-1 TGCAGCGGCAGGTTCTCTGGAAACACCATATATTTT CSGRFSGNTIYF
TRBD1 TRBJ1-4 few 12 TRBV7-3 TGTGCCAGCAGCTATCTCGCACAGGGGCTGTTTTTT CASSYLAQGLFF
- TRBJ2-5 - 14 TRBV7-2 TGTGCCAGCAGCTCCGGGGCAGAGGAAGAGACCCAGTACTTC CASSSGAEEETQYF
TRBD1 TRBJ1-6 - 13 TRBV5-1 TGCGCCAGCAGCGACACAGGGGATTCACCCCTCCACTTT CASSDTGDSPLHF
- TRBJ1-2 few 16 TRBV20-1 TGCAGTGCTAGTACGGCAGGGCCCACCGGGGACGATGGCTACACCTTC CSASTAGPTGDDGYTF
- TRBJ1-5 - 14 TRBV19 TGTGCCAGTAGTATGACAGAACGCAATCAGCCCCAGCATTTT CASSMTERNQPQHF
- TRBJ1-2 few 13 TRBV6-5 TGTGCCAGCAGTTACGAGGGCTTCTATGGCTACACCTTC CASSYEGFYGYTF
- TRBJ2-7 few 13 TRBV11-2 TGTGCCAGCAGCCGTGACTCGGAAGGGGCCCAGTACTTC CASSRDSEGAQYF
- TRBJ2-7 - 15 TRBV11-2 TGTGCCAGCAGCTTCCACCCGGGGGTAACTTACGAGCAGTACTTC CASSFHPGVTYEQYF
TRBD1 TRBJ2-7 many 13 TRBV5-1 TGCGCCAGCAGGAGGGACAGAGAATACGAGCAGTACTTC CASRRDREYEQYF
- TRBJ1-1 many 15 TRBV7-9 TGTGCCAGCAGCCAGACTGGCGGCGGGAAGACTGAAGCTTTCTTT CASSQTGGGKTEAFF
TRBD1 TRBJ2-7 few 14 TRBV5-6 TGTGCCAGCAGCTTGACAGGGGCGGACTACGAGCAGTACTTC CASSLTGADYEQYF
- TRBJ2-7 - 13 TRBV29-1 TGCAGCGTTGAACGGGGGACATACTACGAGCAGTACTTC CSVERGTYYEQYF
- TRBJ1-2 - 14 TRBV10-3 TGTGCCATCAGTGCGGAAGCGGCGAACTATGGCTACACCTTC CAISAEAANYGYTF
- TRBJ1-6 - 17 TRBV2 TGTGCCAGCAGTGTATTGGGTGACAGCGCGGGAAATTCACCCCTCCACTTT CASSVLGDSAGNSPLHF
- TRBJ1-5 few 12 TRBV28 TGTGCCAGCACCAAGGGGGAACAGCCCCAGCATTTT CASTKGEQPQHF
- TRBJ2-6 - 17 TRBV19 TGTGCCAGCAACCGGCGCCGCGGGAACTCTGGGGCCAACGTCCTGACTTTC CASNRRRGNSGANVLTF
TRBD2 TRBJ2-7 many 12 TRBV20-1 TGCAGTGCTAGCGGGAGGGCGGCCGAGCAGTACTTC CSASGRAAEQYF
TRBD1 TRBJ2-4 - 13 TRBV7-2 TGTGCCAGCAGCACAGGGGGCCAAAACATTCAGTACTTC CASSTGGQNIQYF
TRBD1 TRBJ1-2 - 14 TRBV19 TGTGCCAGCAGTTCCCGACAGGGATTCCATGGCTACACCTTC CASSSRQGFHGYTF
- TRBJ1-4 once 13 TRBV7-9 TGTGCCAGCAGCTTATCGGGGGTTGGAAAACTGTTTTTT CASSLSGVGKLFF